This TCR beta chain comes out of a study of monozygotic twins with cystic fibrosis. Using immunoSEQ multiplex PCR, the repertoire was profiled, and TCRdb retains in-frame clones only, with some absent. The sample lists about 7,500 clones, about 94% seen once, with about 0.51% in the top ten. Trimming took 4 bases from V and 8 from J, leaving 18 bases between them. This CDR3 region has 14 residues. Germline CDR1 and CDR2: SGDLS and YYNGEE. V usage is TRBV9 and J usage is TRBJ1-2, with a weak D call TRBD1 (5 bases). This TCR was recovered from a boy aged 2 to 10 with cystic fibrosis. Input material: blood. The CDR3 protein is CASSRTTQEKGYTF. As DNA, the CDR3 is TGTGCCAGCAGCAGAACCACACAGGAAAAAGGCTACACCTTC.